The 6 T cell receptor beta chains below were found in one sample sequenced in a study of blood T cells in healthy people across ages (dated by TCRdb to about 2015). The library was prepared using 5' RACE. The sequencing machine was an Illumina HiSeq 2500. A second PCR of about 6 to 11 cycles was run with a J-beta primer mix and a sample-barcoded 5' primer. TCRdb passed the public sequencing reads through fastp at Q25 and MiXCR, retaining productive beta sequences. Here each entry gathers all rows of one CDR3 protein and keeps the most common genes and DNA. Recorded for this sample are about 1,400,000 distinct CDR3 sequences; around 42% of them occurred a single time. The ten most abundant clones make up around 8% of the sample. The sample comprised blood. Receptors were obtained from a woman aged 18 to 35 in good health.

A single count supports this clonotype. This chain connects TRBV9 to TRBJ1-1; tentatively, D is TRBD1 (6 bases). V was shortened by 2 bases and J by 1 base, with 15 bases between the two germline ends. There are 16 residues in the CDR3. Germline V lookup: CDR1 SGDLS, CDR2 YYNGEE. The CDR3 DNA is TGTGCCAGCAGCGTCCGGGGGGCGGGTGAGAACACTGAAGCTTTCTTT. It translates to CASSVRGAGENTEAFF.

The chain combines TRBV7-2 with TRBJ1-6, with D maybe TRBD1 (5 bases). Trimming shortened V by 1 base and J by 3 bases, and 13 bases separated the two germline ends. Germline-derived CDR1 and CDR2 are SGHTA and FQGNSA. The CDR3 loop spans 17 amino acids. CDR3 sequence (DNA): TGTGCCAGCAGCTTAGTTTTACAGGTCCTCTATAATTCACCCCTCCACTTT. Residues: CASSLVLQVLYNSPLHF.

This clonotype was observed a handful of times. V usage is TRBV4-1 and J usage is TRBJ2-3; weak D call: TRBD1 (6 bases). The CDR3 length is 16 residues. V lost 0 bases and J lost 0, with 10 bases in between. Per the germline V gene, CDR1 is MGHRA and CDR2 is YSYEKL. DNA for the CDR3: TGCGCCAGCAGCCAAGATGGGGGCCCTAGCACAGATACGCAGTATTTT. Its protein is CASSQDGGPSTDTQYF.

This sequence joins TRBV30 and TRBJ2-1; perhaps TRBD1 as D (6 bases). This CDR3 comprises 11 residues. Germline assignment: CDR1 GTSNPN and CDR2 SVGIG (reference sequence). The V end lost 5 bases, the J end lost 6 bases, and 8 bases lay between the germline ends. CDR3 nucleotide sequence: TGTGCCTGGCGCAGGGGCAATGAGCAGTTCTTC. Its translation is CAWRRGNEQFF. Combining the CDR3 with reference TRBV30 and TRBJ2-1 gives the whole variable domain SQTIHQWPATLVQPVGSPLSLECTVEGTSNPNLYWYRQAAGRGLQLLFYSVGIGQISSEVPQNLSASRPQDRQFILSSKKLLLSDSGFYLCAWRRGNEQFFGPGTRLTVL.

V gene TRBV25-1 combines with J gene TRBJ2-1, with D maybe TRBD1 (5 bases). Trimming pared 7 bases from V and 7 bases from J, leaving 11 bases between. The CDR3 loop spans 12 amino acids. In germline, CDR1 is MGHDK, CDR2 SYGVNS. CDR3 in amino acids: CASTGMWNEQFF. CDR3 in DNA: TGTGCCAGCACAGGGATGTGGAATGAGCAGTTCTTC.

CDR3 nucleotide sequence: TGTGCCAGCATCCCCGGTTCCGGGGTAGGGGAAAAACTGTTTTTT. The encoded protein is CASIPGSGVGEKLFF. The chain is built from TRBV6-1 and TRBJ1-4, with D hard to call. Germline V gives CDR1 MNHNS, CDR2 SASEGT. CDR3 length equals 15 residues. Between the trimmed V and J ends, which lost 7 bases and 8 bases, there was a span of 20 bases.